One and the same sample provided the 22 T cell receptor beta chains below, sequenced in a study of T-cell reconstitution after alpha-beta-depleted transplantation in children. Researchers prepared the TCRbeta library using unique molecular identifiers, the study reports. TCRdb fed the PCR reads into MiXCR, producing one record per CDR3 protein. This sample has about 980,000 distinct CDR3 sequences, with about 26% found just once. This specimen consisted of PBMCs, mostly from graft donor cells, obtained 360 days after TCRalphabeta/CD19-depleted stem cell transplant. These receptors all come from a boy under two years old who had a stem cell transplant for SCID, so the T cells may come from the graft donor.

This clonotype appeared once. The chain links TRBV7-6 to TRBJ2-2; 8 nucleotides agree with TRBD1. V lost 4 bases to trimming and J lost 3 bases; unmatched junction nucleotides: 7. The germline V gene encodes CDR1 SGHVS and CDR2 FNYEAQ. The CDR3 length is 16 residues. CDR3 DNA sequence: TGTGCCAGCAGCTCATCACAGGGGGTCGACACCGGGGAGCTGTTTTTT. Residues: CASSSSQGVDTGELFF.

This clonotype was found a few times. The rearrangement joins TRBV15 to TRBJ2-1; 10 bases align to TRBD2. Per germline, CDR1 LNHNV and CDR2 YYDKDF (reference sequence). V was clipped by 3 bases and J by 2 bases; unmatched bases: 7. CDR3 length equals 17 residues. The CDR3 DNA is TGTGCCACCAGCAGCGCAAAAAGCGGGGGGGCCTACAATGAGCAGTTCTTC. Amino acid sequence: CATSSAKSGGAYNEQFF.

This clonotype came up many times. This rearrangement joins TRBV10-3 to TRBJ2-7; possibly TRBD1 for D (6 bases). CDR1 is ENHRY, CDR2 SYGVKD, per germline. Trimming pared 11 bases from V and 2 bases from J, leaving 19 bases between. This CDR3 has 14 amino acids. In nucleotides, the CDR3 is TGTGCCGCGAGGAATGGACAGCTAACCTACGAGCAGTACTTC. Its protein is CAARNGQLTYEQYF.

This clonotype has a handful of counts. CDR3 bases: TGCGCCAGCAGCCAAGCGGACGAGGGACTCGAGCAGTACTTC. Protein product: CASSQADEGLEQYF. The chain couples TRBV4-1 to TRBJ2-7, with D possibly TRBD2 on 6 matching bases. Between the trimmed V and J ends, which lost 1 base and 6 bases, there was a span of 13 bases. The CDR3 has 14 amino acids. In germline, CDR1 is MGHRA, CDR2 YSYEKL.

This chain links TRBV10-3 with TRBJ2-7; D is undetermined. Deletions cut 2 bases from V and 7 bases from J, with 12 bases between. This CDR3 is built from 13 residues. From germline, CDR1 is ENHRY and CDR2 SYGVKD. CDR3 loop: CAISEDGRTEQYF. CDR3 nucleotide sequence: TGTGCCATCAGTGAGGACGGACGAACAGAGCAGTACTTC.

The rearrangement links TRBV3-1 to TRBJ2-2; TRBD2 might be the D (5 bases). The germline CDR1 and CDR2 sequences are LGHDT and YNNKEL (reference sequence). CDR3 length equals 14 residues. V lost 4 bases, J lost 7 bases, and 13 bases lay in between. The CDR3 bases are TGTGCCAGCAGCCCCGGGGTCCCGCGCGGGGAGCTGTTTTTT. It codes for CASSPGVPRGELFF.

This clonotype was seen only a few times. V and J are TRBV20-1 and TRBJ2-1; 9 bases are a match to TRBD1. Looked up from germline, CDR1 is DFQATT and CDR2 is SNEGSKA (reference sequence). This CDR3 has 16 residues. V shed 0 bases and J 7 bases; nucleotides not matched to a gene: 10. Here the CDR3 reads CSARDPGTGLRNEQFF. CDR3 sequence (DNA): TGCAGTGCTAGAGATCCCGGGACAGGGTTGAGGAATGAGCAGTTCTTC.

This clonotype was seen a handful of times. The V gene is TRBV7-8, the J gene TRBJ2-1, with D possibly TRBD2 on 5 matching bases. Germline loops: CDR1 SGHVS, CDR2 FQNEAQ. Between the trimmed V and J ends, which lost 2 bases and 6 bases, there was a span of 11 bases. This CDR3 has 14 amino acids. In DNA form, the CDR3 reads TGTGCCAGCAGCTTAAATCGACGGGGCAATGAGCAGTTCTTC. This sequence encodes CASSLNRRGNEQFF.

The V gene is TRBV7-3, the J gene TRBJ2-1; TRBD1 matches at 9 bases. With 5 bases clipped from V and 5 bases from J, the junction kept 10 bases outside the gene matches. The germline V gene has CDR1 SGHTA and CDR2 FQGTGA. This CDR3 is 16 amino acids long. CDR3 bases: TGTGCCAGCAGCCCCAGTTCCGGGACAGGGAACAATGAGCAGTTCTTC. This translates into CASSPSSGTGNNEQFF.

A few counts support this clonotype. The chain combines TRBV12-3 or TRBV12-4 with TRBJ1-1; no clear D. This CDR3 comprises 15 residues. Trimming stripped 7 bases from V and 2 bases from J, with 17 bases between. The CDR3 sequence is CASNARYGRNTEAFF. In DNA, the CDR3 is TGTGCCAGCAACGCCCGGTACGGCAGAAACACTGAAGCTTTCTTT.

A few counts support this clonotype. This rearrangement joins TRBV7-9 to TRBJ2-1; D gene unclear. The germline gives CDR1 SEHNR, CDR2 FQNEAQ (reference sequence). This CDR3 spans 13 amino acids. V lost 0 bases to trimming and J lost 8 bases, with 8 bases between them. The CDR3 region has the DNA TGTGCCAGCAGCTTAGCGGTTCCCGATGAGCAGTTCTTC. Translating gives CASSLAVPDEQFF.

There are a few counts of this clonotype. The chain joins TRBV6-1 to TRBJ2-1; D is possibly TRBD2 (5 bases). The V end lost 1 base, the J end lost 0 bases, and 10 bases lay between the germline ends. The germline V gene has CDR1 MNHNS and CDR2 SASEGT. The CDR3 totals 16 residues. For the CDR3, the DNA is TGTGCCAGCAGTGAAGGTTTAGGAGGCTCCTACAATGAGCAGTTCTTC. Translation gives CASSEGLGGSYNEQFF.

The CDR3 loop reads CASSTTNYEQYF. CDR3 in DNA: TGTGCCAGCAGTACGACAAACTACGAGCAGTACTTC. This rearrangement joins TRBV6-2 or TRBV6-3 to TRBJ2-7; D remains ambiguous. The CDR3 covers 12 residues. Germline V gene sequence: CDR1 MNHEY, CDR2 SVGEGT. Deletions cut 5 bases from V and 3 bases from J, with 8 bases between.

The chain has TRBV7-9 and TRBJ1-1; 7 bases align to TRBD1. V gave up 4 bases and J gave up 4 bases; unmatched junction bases: 9. The CDR3 covers 15 residues. CDR1 and CDR2 from the germline V gene are SEHNR and FQNEAQ (reference sequence). This CDR3 is CASSSIRGGGTEAFF. The CDR3 coding sequence is TGTGCCAGCAGCTCTATCAGGGGGGGCGGCACTGAAGCTTTCTTT.

J is TRBJ2-3 and V is TRBV20-1; D remains ambiguous. The CDR3 runs 16 residues. V shed 6 bases and J shed 2 bases, with 21 bases lying between them. Germline CDR1 is DFQATT and CDR2 is SNEGSKA (reference sequence). The CDR3 sequence is CSAGSVGVVFTDTQYF. For the CDR3, the DNA is TGCAGTGCCGGGTCAGTTGGGGTAGTTTTCACAGATACGCAGTATTTT.

The chain is built from TRBV10-3 and TRBJ2-5, with D hard to call. The CDR3 covers 15 residues. The germline V gene encodes CDR1 ENHRY and CDR2 SYGVKD. V lost 3 bases and J 0 bases, leaving 11 bases between the germline ends. This CDR3 reads CAISERQLYQETQYF. In DNA form, the CDR3 reads TGTGCCATCAGTGAACGGCAGCTGTACCAAGAGACCCAGTACTTC.

This clonotype occurred a few times. The chain is built from TRBV5-5 and TRBJ2-7; perhaps TRBD2 as D (6 bases). Per germline, CDR1 SGHKS and CDR2 YYEKEE (reference sequence). The germline V and J ends were trimmed by 4 bases and 1 base, with 18 bases remaining between them. The CDR3 is 16 residues long. Here the CDR3 DNA reads TGTGCCAGCAGCCCGGTGGGGGGTACTCGTTCCTACGAGCAGTACTTC. Residues: CASSPVGGTRSYEQYF.

V gene TRBV7-7 combines with J gene TRBJ2-7; unclear D gene. V lost 1 base and J 1 base, leaving 8 bases between the germline ends. The length of the CDR3 is 14 residues. Germline CDR1 SSHAT, CDR2 FNYEAQ (reference sequence). The CDR3 here is CASSLGSASYEQYF. The CDR3 DNA reads as TGTGCCAGCAGCTTAGGCTCAGCATCCTACGAGCAGTACTTC.

The chain has TRBV20-1 and TRBJ2-2; 8 positions agree with TRBD1. In germline, CDR1 is DFQATT, CDR2 SNEGSKA (reference sequence). This CDR3 comprises 15 residues. Trimming took 3 bases from V and 4 from J; bases not matched to a gene: 7. CDR3 sequence: CSASPGGRSTGELFF. The DNA for the CDR3 is TGCAGTGCTAGCCCAGGGGGCCGTAGCACCGGGGAGCTGTTTTTT.

This clonotype has more than one count but fewer than ten. The chain links TRBV2 to TRBJ2-2; no firm D call. V lost 1 base to trimming and J lost 6 bases, with 9 bases between them. Germline V gene data show CDR1 as SNHLY and CDR2 as FYNNEI. This CDR3 is 14 amino acids long. CDR3 amino acids: CASSEGQLPGELFF. The DNA for the CDR3 is TGTGCCAGCAGTGAAGGCCAGCTCCCCGGGGAGCTGTTTTTT.

This clonotype was counted a few times. The rearrangement links TRBV3-1 to TRBJ2-7, with D possibly matching TRBD1 (5 bases). Between the trimmed V and J ends, which lost 1 base and 12 bases, there was a span of 16 bases. The CDR3 is 13 amino acids. Germline values: CDR1 LGHDT, CDR2 YNNKEL (reference sequence). The CDR3 reads CASSQAGWGSWYF. CDR3 DNA sequence: TGTGCCAGCAGCCAAGCAGGGTGGGGCAGCTGGTACTTC.

The rearrangement uses TRBV12-3 or TRBV12-4 and TRBJ2-3; D gene uncertain. Deletions cut 7 bases from V and 7 bases from J, with 12 bases between. The CDR3 is 12 amino acids. The DNA for the CDR3 is TGTGCCAGCAAGGTCAACGGTAATACGCAGTATTTT. It encodes CASKVNGNTQYF.